The rows below give T cell receptor beta chains drawn from one sample of a study of beta chain features in type 1 diabetes. Libraries were prepared by immunoSEQ multiplex PCR; TCRdb keeps only in-frame clonotypes and omits some of them. The table records tens of thousands of clones, about 51% of them present only once. The sequenced material came from Tregs from blood. These receptors were collected from a woman younger than 30 in good health. CDR3s include the opening cysteine and the closing phenylalanine or tryptophan. Fields, in order: V gene, J gene, D gene, clone size, CDR3 DNA, CDR3 protein. A D gene is named only where the DNA matches it firmly. Clone size is not always given. Where it is, it says once, few, many or a class for expanded clones.

V gene: TRBV7-2
J gene: TRBJ2-7
D gene: TRBD2
clone size: few
CDR3 DNA: TGTGCCAGCAGCCAAGATGCGCCTAGCGGGATCCGGCGCGAGCAGTACTTC
CDR3 protein: CASSQDAPSGIRREQYF

V gene: TRBV7-9
J gene: TRBJ1-5
D gene: TRBD1
clone size: .
CDR3 DNA: TGTGCCAGCAGCCCCGCAACAGGGGGTGCCCAGCATTTT
CDR3 protein: CASSPATGGAQHF

V gene: TRBV5-3
J gene: TRBJ1-5
D gene: .
clone size: .
CDR3 DNA: TGTGCCAGAAGCCGCGATCAGCCCCAGCATTTT
CDR3 protein: CARSRDQPQHF

V gene: TRBV7-2
J gene: TRBJ2-3
D gene: TRBD2
clone size: .
CDR3 DNA: TGTGCCAGCAGCACACGACCCTTTAGCGGGGCAAGCACAGATACGCAGTATTTT
CDR3 protein: CASSTRPFSGASTDTQYF

V gene: TRBV6-1
J gene: TRBJ2-5
D gene: .
clone size: .
CDR3 DNA: TGTGCCAGCAGCCGACCGACAGGACAACAAGAGACCCAGTACTTC
CDR3 protein: CASSRPTGQQETQYF

V gene: TRBV29-1
J gene: TRBJ2-1
D gene: TRBD2
clone size: .
CDR3 DNA: TGCAGCGTAGATAAGACTAGCGGGAATTACAATGAGCAGTTCTTC
CDR3 protein: CSVDKTSGNYNEQFF

V gene: TRBV7-2
J gene: TRBJ2-5
D gene: .
clone size: .
CDR3 DNA: TGTGCCAGCAGCTCTAGTGCCGGGACAAGGCCCCACTTC
CDR3 protein: CASSSSAGTRPHF

V gene: TRBV5-1
J gene: TRBJ1-1
D gene: .
clone size: .
CDR3 DNA: TGCGCCAGCAGCTCTTCTTGGAGTAGCATGAACACTGAAGCTTTCTTT
CDR3 protein: CASSSSWSSMNTEAFF

V gene: TRBV7-9
J gene: TRBJ2-6
D gene: .
clone size: .
CDR3 DNA: TGTGCCAGCAGCTCAGCTGTCTTGTGGGCCCCCTCTGGGGCCAACGTCCTGACTTTC
CDR3 protein: CASSSAVLWAPSGANVLTF

V gene: TRBV29-1
J gene: TRBJ1-5
D gene: .
clone size: few
CDR3 DNA: TGCAGCGTTGAAGATAGGGGTTTAAATCAGCCCCAGCATTTT
CDR3 protein: CSVEDRGLNQPQHF

V gene: TRBV6-1
J gene: TRBJ1-5
D gene: .
clone size: few
CDR3 DNA: TGTGCCAGCAGGGATGGACAGACGAGCAATCAGCCCCAGCATTTT
CDR3 protein: CASRDGQTSNQPQHF

V gene: TRBV6-1
J gene: TRBJ2-7
D gene: TRBD1
clone size: few
CDR3 DNA: TGTGCCAGCAGTGTCCTTACCGGGACAGGGGCCTACGAGCAGTACTTC
CDR3 protein: CASSVLTGTGAYEQYF

V gene: TRBV10-3
J gene: TRBJ1-4
D gene: .
clone size: .
CDR3 DNA: TGTGCCATCAGGGGGGACTTCGGTAATGAAAAACTGTTTTTT
CDR3 protein: CAIRGDFGNEKLFF

V gene: TRBV18
J gene: TRBJ2-6
D gene: TRBD2
clone size: .
CDR3 DNA: TGTGCCAGCTCACCGGGACTAGCGGGATGGGATGGGGCCAACGTCCTGACTTTC
CDR3 protein: CASSPGLAGWDGANVLTF

V gene: TRBV29-1
J gene: TRBJ1-2
D gene: TRBD1
clone size: .
CDR3 DNA: TGCAGCGGTGCGGGACAGGGAAAAGGGGACTATGGCTACACCTTC
CDR3 protein: CSGAGQGKGDYGYTF

V gene: TRBV18
J gene: TRBJ1-5
D gene: .
clone size: .
CDR3 DNA: TGTGCCAGCTCACCGTGGGGGACTTATAGCAATCAGCCCCAGCATTTT
CDR3 protein: CASSPWGTYSNQPQHF

V gene: TRBV4-1
J gene: TRBJ1-2
D gene: TRBD1
clone size: .
CDR3 DNA: TGCGCCAGCAGCCAAGTCACACGGGACAGGATAAACTATGGCTACACCTTC
CDR3 protein: CASSQVTRDRINYGYTF

V gene: TRBV5-5
J gene: TRBJ2-5
D gene: TRBD2
clone size: .
CDR3 DNA: TGTGCCAGCAGCTTGGGCCTAGCGGGAGCAGAGACCCAGTACTTC
CDR3 protein: CASSLGLAGAETQYF

V gene: TRBV29-1
J gene: TRBJ1-2
D gene: .
clone size: once
CDR3 DNA: TGCAGCGTTGATCGAACAGGGCAGATGGGCTACACCTTC
CDR3 protein: CSVDRTGQMGYTF

V gene: TRBV30
J gene: TRBJ2-1
D gene: .
clone size: few
CDR3 DNA: TGTGCCTGGAGTACCCCTAGCCCCAAGCAGTTCTTC
CDR3 protein: CAWSTPSPKQFF

V gene: TRBV30
J gene: TRBJ1-5
D gene: .
clone size: .
CDR3 DNA: TGTGCCTGGAGTGGGGGGGGCACCAATCAGCCCCAGCATTTT
CDR3 protein: CAWSGGGTNQPQHF

V gene: TRBV19
J gene: TRBJ1-5
D gene: .
clone size: few
CDR3 DNA: TGTGCCAGTAGTGAGGGGAGGGATCAGCCCCAGCATTTT
CDR3 protein: CASSEGRDQPQHF

V gene: TRBV7-9
J gene: TRBJ1-4
D gene: .
clone size: .
CDR3 DNA: TGTGCCAGCAGCTCCGCAATAGGGCCAGGGTCGGGCGAAAAACTGTTTTTT
CDR3 protein: CASSSAIGPGSGEKLFF

V gene: TRBV28
J gene: TRBJ1-4
D gene: TRBD1
clone size: few
CDR3 DNA: TGTGCCAGCAGTCGACAGGGGACTGAAAAACTGTTTTTT
CDR3 protein: CASSRQGTEKLFF

V gene: TRBV7-3
J gene: TRBJ2-7
D gene: TRBD1
clone size: .
CDR3 DNA: TGTGCCAGCAGCTCAGGGACAGGGCGCGAGCAGTACTTC
CDR3 protein: CASSSGTGREQYF

V gene: TRBV5-1
J gene: TRBJ2-2
D gene: TRBD2
clone size: few
CDR3 DNA: TGCGCCAGCAGCTTGGATACGGCGGGGGGCTCCCGGGAGCTGTTTTTT
CDR3 protein: CASSLDTAGGSRELFF

V gene: TRBV30
J gene: TRBJ2-7
D gene: .
clone size: .
CDR3 DNA: TGTGCCTGGAGTGTCACGACGACAGGGAGGTACGAGCAGTACTTC
CDR3 protein: CAWSVTTTGRYEQYF

V gene: TRBV2
J gene: TRBJ1-5
D gene: TRBD1
clone size: few
CDR3 DNA: TGTGCCAGCACCGGACAGGGCGGTCAGCCCCAGCATTTT
CDR3 protein: CASTGQGGQPQHF

V gene: TRBV7-8
J gene: TRBJ1-5
D gene: .
clone size: .
CDR3 DNA: TGTGCCAGCAGCTTACAGGTGGGCGTCGGCCGTTATAGCAATCAGCCCCAGCATTTT
CDR3 protein: CASSLQVGVGRYSNQPQHF

V gene: TRBV20-1
J gene: TRBJ2-1
D gene: .
clone size: .
CDR3 DNA: TGCAGTGCTAGTGAGTGGAGTGAGCAGTTCTTC
CDR3 protein: CSASEWSEQFF

V gene: TRBV19
J gene: TRBJ1-5
D gene: .
clone size: few
CDR3 DNA: TGTGCCAGTAGTCCGGGAATTCAGCCCCAGCATTTT
CDR3 protein: CASSPGIQPQHF

V gene: TRBV6-6
J gene: TRBJ2-1
D gene: TRBD2
clone size: .
CDR3 DNA: TGTGCCAGCACACTCGGGACTAGCGGGATTTACAATGAGCAGTTCTTC
CDR3 protein: CASTLGTSGIYNEQFF